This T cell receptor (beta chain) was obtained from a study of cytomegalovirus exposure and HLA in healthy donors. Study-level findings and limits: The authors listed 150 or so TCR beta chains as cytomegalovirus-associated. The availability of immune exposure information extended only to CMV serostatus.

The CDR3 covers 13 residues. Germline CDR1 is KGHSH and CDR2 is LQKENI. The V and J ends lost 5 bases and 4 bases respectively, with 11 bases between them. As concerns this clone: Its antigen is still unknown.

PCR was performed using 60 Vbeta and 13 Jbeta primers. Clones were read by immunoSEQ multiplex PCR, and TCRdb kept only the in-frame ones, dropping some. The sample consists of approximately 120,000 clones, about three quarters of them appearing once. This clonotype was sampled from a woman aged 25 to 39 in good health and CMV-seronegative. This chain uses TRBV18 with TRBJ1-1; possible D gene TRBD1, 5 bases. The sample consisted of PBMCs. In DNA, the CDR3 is TGTGCCAGCTCATGGGGGGAAAGCACTGAAGCTTTCTTT. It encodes CASSWGESTEAFF. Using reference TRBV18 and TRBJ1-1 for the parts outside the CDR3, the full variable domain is NAGVMQNPRHLVRRRGQEARLRCSPMKGHSHVYWYRQLPEEGLKFMVYLQKENIIDESGMPKERFSAEFPKEGPSILRIQQVVRGDSAAYFCASSWGESTEAFFGQGTRLTVV.